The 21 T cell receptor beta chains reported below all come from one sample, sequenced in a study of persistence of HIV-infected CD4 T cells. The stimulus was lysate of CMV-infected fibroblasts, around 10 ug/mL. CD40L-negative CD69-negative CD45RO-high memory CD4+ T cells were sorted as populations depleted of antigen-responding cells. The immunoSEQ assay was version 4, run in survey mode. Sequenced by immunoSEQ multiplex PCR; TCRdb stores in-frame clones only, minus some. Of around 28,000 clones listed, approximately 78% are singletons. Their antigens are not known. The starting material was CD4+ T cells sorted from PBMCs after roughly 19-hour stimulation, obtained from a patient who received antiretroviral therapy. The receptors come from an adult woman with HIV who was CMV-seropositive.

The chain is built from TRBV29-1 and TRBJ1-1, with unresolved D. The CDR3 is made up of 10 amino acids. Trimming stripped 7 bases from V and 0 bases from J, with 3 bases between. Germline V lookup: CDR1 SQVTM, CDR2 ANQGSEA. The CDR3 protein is CSGLNTEAFF. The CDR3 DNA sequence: TGCAGCGGCCTGAACACTGAAGCTTTCTTT.

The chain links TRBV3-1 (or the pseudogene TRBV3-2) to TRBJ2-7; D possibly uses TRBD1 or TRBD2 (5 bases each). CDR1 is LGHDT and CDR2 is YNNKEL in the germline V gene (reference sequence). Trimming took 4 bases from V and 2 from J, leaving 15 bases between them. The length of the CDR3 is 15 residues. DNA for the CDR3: TGTGCCAGCAGCCCCCGGGCAGGGACGGCCTACGAGCAGTACGTC. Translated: CASSPRAGTAYEQYV.

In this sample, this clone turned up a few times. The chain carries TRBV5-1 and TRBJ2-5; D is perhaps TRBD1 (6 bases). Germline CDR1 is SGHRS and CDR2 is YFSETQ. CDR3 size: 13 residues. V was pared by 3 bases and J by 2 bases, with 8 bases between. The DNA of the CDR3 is TGCGCCAGCAGCTCAACAGGGCAAGAGACCCAGTACTTC. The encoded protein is CASSSTGQETQYF.

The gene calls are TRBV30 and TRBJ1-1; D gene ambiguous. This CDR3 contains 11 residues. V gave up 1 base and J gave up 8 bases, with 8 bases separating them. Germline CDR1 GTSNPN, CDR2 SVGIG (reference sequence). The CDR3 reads CAWSDSYEAFF. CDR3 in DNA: TGTGCCTGGAGTGACTCTTACGAAGCTTTCTTT.

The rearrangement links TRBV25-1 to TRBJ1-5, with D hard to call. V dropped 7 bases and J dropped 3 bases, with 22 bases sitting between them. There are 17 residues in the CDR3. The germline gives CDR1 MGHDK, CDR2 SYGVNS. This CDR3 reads CASTEPKEEENNQPQHF. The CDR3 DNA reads TGTGCCAGCACCGAGCCCAAAGAGGAGGAGAACAATCAGCCCCAGCATTTT.

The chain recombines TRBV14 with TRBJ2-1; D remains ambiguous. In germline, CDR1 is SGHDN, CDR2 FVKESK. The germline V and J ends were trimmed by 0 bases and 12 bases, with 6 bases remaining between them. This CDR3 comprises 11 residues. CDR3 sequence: CASSQDGWQFF. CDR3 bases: TGTGCCAGCAGCCAAGATGGTTGGCAGTTCTTC.

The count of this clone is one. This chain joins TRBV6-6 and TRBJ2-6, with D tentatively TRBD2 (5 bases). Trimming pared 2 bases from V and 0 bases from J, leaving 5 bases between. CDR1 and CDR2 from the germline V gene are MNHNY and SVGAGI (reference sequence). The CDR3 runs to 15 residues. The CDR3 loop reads CASSYTSSGANVLTF. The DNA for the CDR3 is TGTGCCAGCAGTTACACTAGCTCTGGGGCCAACGTCCTGACTTTC.

This CDR3 is CASSLVQTNTGELFF. CDR3 DNA sequence: TGTGCCAGCAGCTTAGTACAGACGAACACCGGGGAGCTGTTTTTT. This sequence joins TRBV7-2 and TRBJ2-2; D call uncertain. CDR3 size: 15 residues. Germline V gene lookup returns CDR1 SGHTA and CDR2 FQGNSA. The V gene lost 1 base and the J gene lost 0 bases, with 6 bases spanning the gap.

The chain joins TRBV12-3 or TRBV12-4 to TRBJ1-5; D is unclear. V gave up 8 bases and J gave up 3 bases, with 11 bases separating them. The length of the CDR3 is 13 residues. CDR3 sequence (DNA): TGTGCCAGCCGGGCCAGCCTCAATCAGCCCCAGCATTTT. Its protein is CASRASLNQPQHF.

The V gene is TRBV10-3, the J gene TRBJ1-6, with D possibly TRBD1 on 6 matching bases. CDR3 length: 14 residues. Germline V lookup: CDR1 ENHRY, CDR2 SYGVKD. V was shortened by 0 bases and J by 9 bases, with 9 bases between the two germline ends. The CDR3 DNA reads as TGTGCCATCAGTGAGTCGGGCAGGGGTTCACCCCTCCACTTT. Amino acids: CAISESGRGSPLHF.

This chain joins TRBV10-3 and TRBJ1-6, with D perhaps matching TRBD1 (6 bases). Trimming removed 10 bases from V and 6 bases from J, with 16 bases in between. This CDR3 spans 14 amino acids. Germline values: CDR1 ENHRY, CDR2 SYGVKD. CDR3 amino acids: CATGGARGNSPLHF. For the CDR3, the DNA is TGTGCCACCGGGGGAGCCAGGGGTAATTCACCCCTCCACTTT.

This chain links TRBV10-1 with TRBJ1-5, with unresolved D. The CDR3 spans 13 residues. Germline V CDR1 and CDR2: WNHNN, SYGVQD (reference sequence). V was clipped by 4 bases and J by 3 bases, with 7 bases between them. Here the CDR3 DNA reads TGCGCCAGCAGTGCGGACCTCAATCAGCCCCAGCATTTT. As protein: CASSADLNQPQHF.

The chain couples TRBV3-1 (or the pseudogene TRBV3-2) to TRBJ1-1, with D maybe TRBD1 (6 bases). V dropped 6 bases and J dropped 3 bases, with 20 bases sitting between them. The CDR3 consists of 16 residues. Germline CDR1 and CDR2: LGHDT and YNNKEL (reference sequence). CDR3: CASSPTGLRVDTEAFF. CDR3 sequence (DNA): TGTGCCAGCAGTCCCACAGGGTTAAGGGTGGACACTGAAGCTTTCTTT.

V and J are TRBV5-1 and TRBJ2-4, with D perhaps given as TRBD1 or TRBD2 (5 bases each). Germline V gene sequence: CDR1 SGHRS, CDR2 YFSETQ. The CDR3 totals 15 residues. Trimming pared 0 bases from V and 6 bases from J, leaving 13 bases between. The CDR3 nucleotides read TGCGCCAGCAGCTTGGGTGGGACGGATATAAACATTCAGTACTTC. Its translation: CASSLGGTDINIQYF.

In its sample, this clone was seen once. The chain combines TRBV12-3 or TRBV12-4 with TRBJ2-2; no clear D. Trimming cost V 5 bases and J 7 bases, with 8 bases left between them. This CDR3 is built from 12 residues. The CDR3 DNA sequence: TGTGCCAGCAGTACCCCCCACGGGGAGCTGTTTTTT. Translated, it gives CASSTPHGELFF.

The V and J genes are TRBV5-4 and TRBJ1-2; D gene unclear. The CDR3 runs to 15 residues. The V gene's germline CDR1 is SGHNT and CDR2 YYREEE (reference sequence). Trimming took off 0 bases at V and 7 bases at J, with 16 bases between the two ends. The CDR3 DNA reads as TGTGCCAGCAGCTTGGAAGTCTCGGCGTCCGGTGGCTACACCTTC. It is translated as CASSLEVSASGGYTF.

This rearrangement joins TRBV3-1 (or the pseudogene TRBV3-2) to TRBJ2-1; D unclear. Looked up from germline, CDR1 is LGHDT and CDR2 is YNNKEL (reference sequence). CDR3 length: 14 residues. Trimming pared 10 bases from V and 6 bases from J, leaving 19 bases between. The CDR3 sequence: CATRAGYSSNEQFF. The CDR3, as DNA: TGTGCCACCAGAGCCGGGTATTCGAGCAATGAGCAGTTCTTC.

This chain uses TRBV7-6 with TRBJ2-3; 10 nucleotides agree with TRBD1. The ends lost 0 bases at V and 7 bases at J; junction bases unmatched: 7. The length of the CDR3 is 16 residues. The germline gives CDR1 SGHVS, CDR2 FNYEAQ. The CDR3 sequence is CASSLAGTGAFNTQYF. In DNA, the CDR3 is TGTGCCAGCAGCTTAGCGGGGACAGGGGCCTTTAATACGCAGTATTTT.

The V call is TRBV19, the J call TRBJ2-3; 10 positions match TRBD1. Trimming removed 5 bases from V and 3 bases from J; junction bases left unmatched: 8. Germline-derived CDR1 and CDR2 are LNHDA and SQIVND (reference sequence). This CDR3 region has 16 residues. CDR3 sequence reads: CASSSRPGQGTDTQYF. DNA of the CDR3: TGTGCCAGTAGTTCCCGTCCGGGACAGGGGACAGATACGCAGTATTTT. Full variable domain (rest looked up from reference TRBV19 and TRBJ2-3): DGGITQSPKYLFRKEGQNVTLSCEQNLNHDAMYWYRQDPGQGLRLIYYSQIVNDFQKGDIAEGYSVSREKKESFPLTVTSAQKNPTAFYLCASSSRPGQGTDTQYFGPGTRLTVL.

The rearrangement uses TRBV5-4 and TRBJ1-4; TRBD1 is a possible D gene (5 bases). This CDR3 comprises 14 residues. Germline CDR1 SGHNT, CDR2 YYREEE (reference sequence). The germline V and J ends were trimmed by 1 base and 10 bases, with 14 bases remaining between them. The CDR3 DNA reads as TGTGCCAGCAGCTTGTCTCCCTTCGGGGGAAAACTGTTTTTT. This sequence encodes CASSLSPFGGKLFF.

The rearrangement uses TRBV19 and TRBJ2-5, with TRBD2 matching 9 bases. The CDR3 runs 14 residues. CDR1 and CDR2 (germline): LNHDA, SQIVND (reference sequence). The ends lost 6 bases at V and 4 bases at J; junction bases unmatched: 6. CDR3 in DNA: TGTGCCAGTAGGGCGGGGGGGCTCGGAGAGACCCAGTACTTC. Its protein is CASRAGGLGETQYF.